Listed below are T cell receptor beta chains from one sample, sequenced in a study of blood T cell repertoires in COVID-19. Sequenced by immunoSEQ multiplex PCR; TCRdb stores in-frame clones only, minus some. The sample has a few hundred thousand clones, around 90% seen once. The sequenced material came from peripheral blood. Every receptor here comes from a middle-aged woman who had recovered from COVID-19. Both conserved end residues are part of each CDR3. The order of the fields is D gene, V gene, CDR3 length, J gene, clone size, CDR3 protein, CDR3 DNA. The D gene is left open where the match is weak. For some rows the clone size is stated as once, few or many, or as a class when expanded; others skip it.

.	TRBV7-6	16	TRBJ2-5	.	CASSSRSGQYQETQYF	TGTGCCAGCAGCTCCCGTAGCGGCCAGTACCAAGAGACCCAGTACTTC
.	TRBV30	13	TRBJ2-7	few	CAWSLDSSYEQYF	TGTGCCTGGAGCTTAGACAGCTCCTACGAGCAGTACTTC
.	TRBV18	15	TRBJ2-6	.	CASSPAMSGANVLTF	TGTGCCAGCTCGCCTGCTATGTCTGGGGCCAACGTCCTGACTTTC
.	TRBV30	15	TRBJ1-6	.	CAWSGRTVSFSPLHF	TGTGCCTGGAGTGGACGGACAGTTAGCTTTTCACCCCTCCACTTT
.	TRBV12-3/TRBV12-4	12	TRBJ1-3	.	CASREAGNTIYF	TGTGCCAGTCGGGAAGCTGGAAACACCATATATTTT
TRBD1	TRBV27	15	TRBJ2-2	few	CASSFPGQGAGELFF	TGTGCCAGCAGTTTTCCAGGACAGGGGGCCGGGGAGCTGTTTTTT
.	TRBV5-1	13	TRBJ2-5	.	CASRPTGQETQYF	TGCGCCAGCAGACCGACTGGCCAAGAGACCCAGTACTTC
TRBD2	TRBV2	19	TRBJ2-3	.	CASSEAGSSGSRVTDTQYF	TGTGCCAGCAGTGAAGCGGGGTCTAGCGGGAGTCGGGTCACAGATACGCAGTATTTT
TRBD1	TRBV5-8	15	TRBJ2-7	.	CASSPRRTGGYEQYF	TGTGCCAGCAGCCCAAGACGGACAGGGGGCTACGAGCAGTACTTC
.	TRBV30	15	TRBJ1-6	.	CAWSVPGTKNSPLHF	TGTGCCTGGAGTGTACCAGGGACTAAGAATTCACCCCTCCACTTT
TRBD1	TRBV27	17	TRBJ1-2	.	CASSSSGGPTLGGGYTF	TGTGCCAGCAGTTCGTCAGGGGGCCCCACTCTTGGGGGAGGCTACACCTTC
.	TRBV7-9	13	TRBJ1-6	once	CASSFGHYSPLHF	TGTGCCAGCAGCTTCGGACATTATTCACCCCTCCACTTT
.	TRBV21-1	13	TRBJ1-1	once	CASSKDVCTEAFF	TGTGCCAGCAGCAAAGATGTATGTACTGAAGCTTTCTTT
.	TRBV6-1	15	TRBJ2-2	.	CASTPGFANTGELFF	TGTGCCAGCACCCCAGGCTTCGCGAACACCGGGGAGCTGTTTTTT
TRBD2	TRBV24-1	13	TRBJ2-7	.	CATKAGGSDEQYF	TGTGCCACTAAAGCGGGAGGGAGCGACGAGCAGTACTTC
.	TRBV7-9	13	TRBJ1-5	few	CASSFGEGQPQHF	TGTGCCAGCAGCTTCGGGGAGGGGCAGCCCCAGCATTTT
TRBD1	TRBV5-1	14	TRBJ2-7	once	CASSVTGGSYEQYF	TGCGCCAGCAGCGTGACAGGGGGGTCCTACGAGCAGTACTTC
.	TRBV7-3	14	TRBJ2-1	.	CASSLTTPYNEQFF	TGTGCCAGCAGCTTAACGACACCTTACAATGAGCAGTTCTTC
.	TRBV2	14	TRBJ1-6	.	CASSEPGPFSPLHF	TGTGCCAGCAGTGAACCGGGTCCCTTTTCACCCCTCCACTTT
.	TRBV29-1	13	TRBJ1-1	few	CSVAPPGNTEAFF	TGCAGCGTTGCCCCTCCGGGGAACACTGAAGCTTTCTTT
TRBD2	TRBV5-5	17	TRBJ2-5	.	CASNPAGSGSEWETQYF	TGTGCCAGCAACCCCGCGGGGAGCGGGAGTGAGTGGGAGACCCAGTACTTC
TRBD1	TRBV19	13	TRBJ2-1	.	CASSMDRGAEQFF	TGTGCCAGTAGTATGGACAGGGGAGCTGAGCAGTTCTTC
TRBD1	TRBV7-2	15	TRBJ2-2	.	CASSPGQGGTGELFF	TGTGCCAGCAGCCCAGGACAGGGAGGCACCGGGGAGCTGTTTTTT
TRBD1	TRBV29-1	14	TRBJ1-1	.	CSVEVGQVTAEAFF	TGCAGCGTTGAAGTGGGACAGGTTACGGCTGAAGCTTTCTTT
TRBD1	TRBV10-3	14	TRBJ1-2	.	CAISEGQGYYGYTF	TGTGCCATCAGTGAGGGACAGGGGTACTATGGCTACACCTTC
TRBD2	TRBV5-4	16	TRBJ2-7	.	CASSSEGLAGMNEQYF	TGTGCCAGCAGCTCAGAGGGACTAGCGGGGATGAACGAGCAGTACTTC
.	TRBV10-3	15	TRBJ1-3	.	CAISESDSSGNTIYF	TGTGCCATCAGTGAGTCGGACAGCTCTGGAAACACCATATATTTT
TRBD2	TRBV28	15	TRBJ2-7	.	CASSLVGLANYEQYF	TGTGCCAGCAGTTTAGTTGGACTAGCGAACTACGAGCAGTACTTC
TRBD1	TRBV18	14	TRBJ2-7	.	CASSPGTATYEQYF	TGTGCCAGCTCACCAGGGACAGCCACCTACGAGCAGTACTTC
.	TRBV3-1/TRBV3-2	14	TRBJ2-7	.	CASSQSLATGEQYF	TGTGCCAGCAGCCAATCCCTAGCAACCGGCGAGCAGTACTTC
TRBD2	TRBV4-1	15	TRBJ2-7	once	CASSQGAGVTYEQYF	TGCGCCAGCAGCCAAGGGGCGGGGGTGACTTACGAGCAGTACTTC
TRBD1	TRBV7-2	17	TRBJ2-5	.	CASSRRTGSWEQETQYF	TGTGCCAGCAGCCGGAGGACAGGTTCTTGGGAACAAGAGACCCAGTACTTC